The 32 T cell receptor beta chains presented below share a single source sample, sequenced in a study of T cell responses to AZD1222 COVID-19 vaccine. Sequencing was performed with immunoSEQ multiplex PCR; in TCRdb, only in-frame clones are kept and a portion is missing. The data hold about 180,000 clones, with around 94% observed a single time. The sample here was peripheral blood, taken on day 0 of AZD1222 vaccination. The receptors here all came from an adult in good health.

In nucleotides, the CDR3 is TGTGCCAGCAGCCGGATTGGGATCCGGAGTGAAGCTTTCTTT. Protein sequence: CASSRIGIRSEAFF. The chain carries TRBV6-5 and TRBJ1-1; D ambiguous. This CDR3 has 14 residues. Deletions cut 6 bases from V and 7 bases from J, with 18 bases between. The germline CDR1 and CDR2 sequences are MNHEY and SVGAGI.

The chain has TRBV6-4 and TRBJ1-2; D might be TRBD1 (6 bases). The germline CDR1 and CDR2 sequences are MRHNA and SNTAGT. This CDR3 has 14 amino acids. With 7 bases removed from V and 5 bases from J, the gap between germline ends came to 17 bases. CDR3 in DNA: TGTGCCAGCAACCCGGGGGGGGCTGGTTATGGCTACACCTTC. Translation: CASNPGGAGYGYTF.

The chain employs TRBV6-2 or TRBV6-3 and TRBJ1-4; D possibly corresponds to TRBD1 (5 bases). Trimming took 5 bases from V and 8 from J, leaving 18 bases between them. The CDR3 loop spans 15 amino acids. Germline V gives CDR1 MNHEY, CDR2 SVGEGT. DNA of the CDR3: TGTGCCAGCAGTCTATCCAGGGATGGAAGGGAAAAACTGTTTTTT. Translation: CASSLSRDGREKLFF.

The chain employs TRBV29-1 and TRBJ2-3; possibly TRBD2 for D (6 bases). This CDR3 is 13 amino acids long. CDR1 is SQVTM and CDR2 is ANQGSEA in the germline V gene. V gave up 3 bases and J gave up 4 bases, with 11 bases separating them. CDR3 sequence (DNA): TGCAGCGTTGACGGCGGGGCCCCAGATACGCAGTATTTT. Encoded protein: CSVDGGAPDTQYF.

The V gene is TRBV10-1, the J gene TRBJ2-3; D is unresolved. Germline-derived CDR1 and CDR2 are WNHNN and SYGVQD (reference sequence). V was cut by 3 bases and J by 0 bases, with 7 bases left in between. The CDR3 contains 14 residues. CDR3 DNA sequence: TGCGCCAGCAGTGACCATCTAAGCACAGATACGCAGTATTTT. It encodes CASSDHLSTDTQYF.

This chain uses TRBV7-6 with TRBJ1-2; D not certain. The CDR3 covers 15 residues. Trimming removed 5 bases from V and 8 bases from J, with 21 bases in between. Looked up from germline, CDR1 is SGHVS and CDR2 is FNYEAQ. The CDR3 region is CASSDLASGSGGYTF. The CDR3 DNA reads as TGTGCCAGCAGCGACTTAGCGTCCGGGAGCGGGGGCTACACCTTC.

V and J are TRBV19 and TRBJ2-7, with unresolved D. Germline loops: CDR1 LNHDA, CDR2 SQIVND (reference sequence). Trimming removed 5 bases at V and 2 bases at J, with 10 bases between. There are 13 residues in the CDR3. The CDR3 nucleotides read TGTGCCAGTAGTCCCACCGTTACCTACGAGCAGTACTTC. It codes for CASSPTVTYEQYF.

This clone was seen more than once but under ten times. V gene TRBV30 combines with J gene TRBJ1-4; maybe TRBD1 (6 bases). Germline V gene sequence: CDR1 GTSNPN, CDR2 SVGIG (reference sequence). V was pared by 2 bases and J by 6 bases, with 13 bases between. CDR3 length: 14 residues. CDR3 sequence (DNA): TGTGCCTGGAGTCCCCAGGGGTTGGATGAAAAACTGTTTTTT. This encodes CAWSPQGLDEKLFF.

V is TRBV5-4 and J is TRBJ2-5, with D unclear. The CDR3 contains 12 residues. Trimming removed 1 base from V and 1 base from J, with 2 bases in between. Per germline, CDR1 SGHNT and CDR2 YYREEE (reference sequence). This CDR3 reads CASSLPQETQYF. DNA for the CDR3: TGTGCCAGCAGCTTGCCCCAAGAGACCCAGTACTTC.

The chain is built from TRBV29-1 and TRBJ1-1; D is unclear. This CDR3 is 10 amino acids long. V was trimmed by 7 bases and J by 0 bases, leaving 3 bases between them. Germline CDR1 is SQVTM and CDR2 is ANQGSEA. The CDR3 loop reads CSGLNTEAFF. The CDR3 DNA reads as TGCAGCGGGTTGAACACTGAAGCTTTCTTT. The full variable domain, rest sourced from reference TRBV29-1 and TRBJ1-1, is SAVISQKPSRDICQRGTSLTIQCQVDSQVTMMFWYRQQPGQSLTLIATANQGSEATYESGFVIDKFPISRPNLTFSTLTVSNMSPEDSSIYLCSGLNTEAFFGQGTRLTVV.

The chain couples TRBV19 to TRBJ1-6; no definite D call. V lost 9 bases and J lost 0, with 12 bases in between. From germline, CDR1 is LNHDA and CDR2 SQIVND (reference sequence). The CDR3 has 15 residues. DNA of the CDR3: TGTGCCAGCGAGTACAAGAGCTCCTATAATTCACCCCTCCACTTT. Translated: CASEYKSSYNSPLHF.

In this sample, this clone turned up once. The gene calls are TRBV24-1 and TRBJ1-3; D perhaps matches TRBD1 (5 bases). The V end lost 3 bases, the J end lost 8 bases, and 10 bases lay between the germline ends. The CDR3 totals 13 residues. CDR1 is KGHDR and CDR2 is SFDVKD in the germline V gene. The CDR3 DNA is TGTGCCACCAGTGATCCTCAGGGTGACACCATATATTTT. Amino acids: CATSDPQGDTIYF.

DNA for the CDR3: TGTGCCAGCAGTGAAATGATTAACACCGGGGAGCTGTTTTTT. It specifies CASSEMINTGELFF. V usage is TRBV6-1 and J usage is TRBJ2-2; no clear D gene. The V and J ends lost 2 bases and 2 bases respectively, with 6 bases between them. Looked up from germline, CDR1 is MNHNS and CDR2 is SASEGT. CDR3 size: 14 residues.

This clone occurred once. The chain couples TRBV7-2 to TRBJ1-4; 9 bases line up with TRBD1. Germline values: CDR1 SGHTA, CDR2 FQGNSA. Losses at the gene ends were 5 bases for V and 8 bases for J; bases not matched to a gene: 9. The CDR3 length is 15 residues. As DNA, the CDR3 is TGTGCCAGCAGCCTTCGGACAGGGGTTCTGGAAAAACTGTTTTTT. It translates to CASSLRTGVLEKLFF. Together with reference TRBV7-2 and TRBJ1-4, the CDR3 gives the full variable domain: GAGVSQSPSNKVTEKGKDVELRCDPISGHTALYWYRQSLGQGLEFLIYFQGNSAPDKSGLPSDRFSAERTGGSVSTLTIQRTQQEDSAVYLCASSLRTGVLEKLFFGSGTQLSVL.

The gene calls are TRBV4-2 and TRBJ1-1, with 8 bases that match TRBD1. Unmatched junction bases numbered 2, after V lost 4 bases and J lost 7 bases. Germline V CDR1 and CDR2: LGHNA, YNFKEQ. This CDR3 is built from 12 residues. Here the CDR3 reads CASSPGQDEAFF. CDR3 nucleotide sequence: TGTGCCAGCAGCCCGGGACAGGATGAAGCTTTCTTT.

DNA for the CDR3: TGTGCCAGCAGCCAAGAATTGGTACTCACAGATACGCAGTATTTT. This translates into CASSQELVLTDTQYF. J is TRBJ2-3 and V is TRBV3-1 (or the pseudogene TRBV3-2); D call uncertain. Germline V gives CDR1 LGHDT, CDR2 YNNKEL (reference sequence). CDR3 size: 15 residues. V was pared by 0 bases and J by 2 bases, with 9 bases between.

The chain recombines TRBV30 with TRBJ1-1; tentatively, D is TRBD1 (5 bases). Germline-derived CDR1 and CDR2 are GTSNPN and SVGIG (reference sequence). The V gene lost 7 bases and the J gene lost 3 bases, with 21 bases spanning the gap. This CDR3 has 15 amino acids. The CDR3 region is CASKPGTSRDTEAFF. The CDR3 bases are TGTGCCTCAAAACCGGGGACTTCGAGGGACACTGAAGCTTTCTTT.

The V and J genes are TRBV5-1 and TRBJ2-1; 7 nucleotides align to TRBD2. The CDR3 sequence is 16 residues long. Germline V gene lookup returns CDR1 SGHRS and CDR2 YFSETQ. After removal of 0 bases from V and 2 bases from J, the junction contained 5 bases not matched to a gene. CDR3 amino acids: CASSLVASGAYNEQFF. The CDR3 coding sequence is TGCGCCAGCAGCTTGGTGGCTAGCGGAGCCTACAATGAGCAGTTCTTC.

V and J are TRBV5-1 and TRBJ1-5; the D is unclear. Trimming cost V 4 bases and J 1 base, with 12 bases left between them. Germline CDR1 reads SGHRS; CDR2 reads YFSETQ. This CDR3 has 15 residues. The CDR3 is CASSLVPGSNQPQHF. In DNA form, the CDR3 reads TGCGCCAGCAGCCTGGTCCCAGGCAGCAATCAGCCCCAGCATTTT.

This clone was picked up one time. The genes are TRBV27 and TRBJ2-1; D not resolved. Germline V gene lookup returns CDR1 MNHEY and CDR2 SMNVEV (reference sequence). CDR3 size: 15 residues. Trimming removed 2 bases from V and 2 bases from J, with 10 bases in between. The CDR3 region has the DNA TGTGCCAGCAGTTTAGACGGGCGGACCTACAATGAGCAGTTCTTC. Amino acids: CASSLDGRTYNEQFF.

This clone was counted once. The chain couples TRBV6-5 to TRBJ2-7, with a tentative D call TRBD1 (5 bases). Germline assignment: CDR1 MNHEY and CDR2 SVGAGI. V was clipped by 6 bases and J by 0 bases, with 15 bases between them. The CDR3 runs to 15 residues. This CDR3 is CASRETEYLSYEQYF. The CDR3 coding sequence is TGTGCCAGCAGGGAGACAGAGTATCTCTCCTACGAGCAGTACTTC.

The V call is TRBV18, the J call TRBJ2-7; 8 bases agree with TRBD1. Unmatched junction bases numbered 9, after V lost 2 bases and J lost 6 bases. The CDR3 totals 15 residues. Germline values: CDR1 KGHSH, CDR2 LQKENI. The CDR3 sequence is CASSPIGQGETEQYF. DNA for the CDR3: TGTGCCAGCTCACCAATAGGACAGGGTGAGACCGAGCAGTACTTC.

The rearrangement links TRBV18 to TRBJ1-5; D is perhaps TRBD1 (5 bases). V lost 6 bases and J lost 7, with 13 bases in between. The CDR3 runs to 13 residues. The germline CDR1 and CDR2 sequences are KGHSH and LQKENI. Here the CDR3 DNA reads TGTGCCAGCTCGGGGGAAGGTGTCCAGCCCCAGCATTTT. It yields the protein CASSGEGVQPQHF.

J is TRBJ1-1 and V is TRBV10-1; 7 bases agree with TRBD1. Trimming cost V 3 bases and J 1 base; bases outside gene matches: 5. CDR3 size: 15 residues. Germline-derived CDR1 and CDR2 are WNHNN and SYGVQD (reference sequence). Here the CDR3 DNA reads TGCGCCAGCAGTGAACCCGGGACAGCGAACACTGAAGCTTTCTTT. Encoded protein: CASSEPGTANTEAFF.

The J gene is TRBJ2-1, the V gene TRBV7-9, with a weak D call TRBD1 (6 bases). This CDR3 region has 15 residues. V was clipped by 5 bases and J by 4 bases, with 15 bases between them. Germline V gene lookup returns CDR1 SEHNR and CDR2 FQNEAQ (reference sequence). CDR3 sequence reads: CASSLTPQGYNEQFF. The CDR3 nucleotides are TGTGCCAGCAGCCTAACCCCCCAGGGGTACAATGAGCAGTTCTTC.

V gene TRBV2 combines with J gene TRBJ1-1; TRBD1 matches 7 bases. CDR1 is SNHLY and CDR2 is FYNNEI in the germline V gene. The J segment lost 1 base and the V segment lost 5 bases, leaving 13 bases of the junction unmatched. The CDR3 loop spans 17 amino acids. CDR3 DNA sequence: TGTGCCAGCAGTCGCCTCGGGGTAGGGGGCTCGAACACTGAAGCTTTCTTT. Encoded protein: CASSRLGVGGSNTEAFF.

The J gene is TRBJ1-5, the V gene TRBV27; TRBD1 aligns across 7 bases. Trimming cost V 5 bases and J 4 bases; bases outside gene matches: 5. The germline V gene has CDR1 MNHEY and CDR2 SMNVEV (reference sequence). The CDR3 is 14 residues long. CDR3: CASSRQGPNQPQHF. The CDR3 region has the DNA TGTGCCAGCAGTCGACAGGGACCGAATCAGCCCCAGCATTTT.

The V and J genes are TRBV10-3 and TRBJ2-1, with 11 nucleotides matching TRBD2. This CDR3 comprises 16 residues. The trim removed 4 bases at V and 6 bases at J, leaving 8 bases unmatched. Germline CDR1 reads ENHRY; CDR2 reads SYGVKD. CDR3 region: CAISGSTSGGFNEQFF. CDR3 sequence (DNA): TGTGCCATCAGTGGTTCTACTAGCGGGGGCTTCAATGAGCAGTTCTTC.

This chain uses TRBV5-4 with TRBJ2-7; 11 nucleotides align to TRBD1. CDR1 and CDR2 (germline): SGHNT, YYREEE (reference sequence). The CDR3 sequence is 13 residues long. V shed 3 bases, J shed 4 bases, and the junction held 0 bases outside the gene matches. As DNA, the CDR3 is TGTGCCAGCAGCTGGGACAGGGGGTACGAGCAGTACTTC. Translating gives CASSWDRGYEQYF. Full variable domain (remainder filled in from reference TRBV5-4 and TRBJ2-7): ETGVTQSPTHLIKTRGQQVTLRCSSQSGHNTVSWYQQALGQGPQFIFQYYREEENGRGNFPPRFSGLQFPNYSSELNVNALELDDSALYLCASSWDRGYEQYFGPGTRLTVT.

The chain has TRBV27 and TRBJ2-7, with 9 bases identical to TRBD2. There are 17 residues in the CDR3. Germline CDR1 is MNHEY and CDR2 is SMNVEV (reference sequence). The CDR3 region has the DNA TGTGGGGGGTCTGAGGCGGGAGGGCCGTATAAGTCCTACGAGCAGTACTTC. This gives the protein CGGSEAGGPYKSYEQYF.

The rearrangement uses TRBV30 and TRBJ1-2; TRBD1 might be the D (5 bases). CDR1 is GTSNPN and CDR2 is SVGIG in the germline V gene (reference sequence). V lost 0 bases, J lost 8 bases, and 16 bases lay in between. This CDR3 has 14 amino acids. For the CDR3, the DNA is TGTGCCTGGAGTGTACCCGGAGGACATGGGGGCTACACCTTC. Protein: CAWSVPGGHGGYTF.

The chain links TRBV28 to TRBJ2-3; TRBD2 matches at 12 bases. The germline CDR1 and CDR2 sequences are MDHEN and SYDVKM. CDR3 length equals 18 residues. V lost 6 bases to trimming and J lost 3 bases; unmatched junction nucleotides: 13. The CDR3 spells CASSSFTTTSGRTDTQYF. The DNA for the CDR3 is TGTGCCAGCAGCTCCTTCACCACAACTAGCGGGAGGACAGATACGCAGTATTTT.